These 7 T cell receptor beta chains were all obtained from the same sample, sequenced in a study of blood T cell repertoires in COVID-19. Profiling relied on immunoSEQ multiplex PCR, and the TCRdb table lists in-frame clones only, not all of them. The sample has 350,000 to 450,000 clones; roughly 86% are singletons. The sample taken for sequencing was PBMCs or T cells enriched from blood (not recorded which). These TCRs come from a man in his forties in a cohort exposed to, infected with or recovered from COVID-19 (not recorded which).

J is TRBJ1-5 and V is TRBV6-5, with a possible D match to TRBD1 (5 bases). The CDR3 runs 15 residues. V gave up 4 bases and J gave up 2 bases, with 12 bases separating them. The germline V gene encodes CDR1 MNHEY and CDR2 SVGAGI. The CDR3 coding sequence is TGTGCCAGCAGTTGGGCGGGGGACGGCAATCAGCCCCAGCATTTT. Translated, it gives CASSWAGDGNQPQHF.

Turning to this clone: The same CDR3 also results from other DNA sequences found in this sample. The chain uses TRBV27 and TRBJ1-1, with 9 bases identical to TRBD1. The CDR3 spans 14 residues. The germline V gene has CDR1 MNHEY and CDR2 SMNVEV (reference sequence). Trimming removed 5 bases from V and 5 bases from J; junction bases left unmatched: 6. The CDR3 loop reads CASSPGQGWTEAFF. The CDR3 nucleotides read TGTGCCAGCAGTCCGGGACAGGGTTGGACTGAAGCTTTCTTT.

The V call is TRBV6-1, the J call TRBJ2-7, with TRBD2 identical over 9 bases. V lost 1 base to trimming and J lost 2 bases; unmatched junction nucleotides: 3. The CDR3 has 15 residues. Looked up from germline, CDR1 is MNHNS and CDR2 is SASEGT. The CDR3 loop is CASSEGGLAPYEQYF. For the CDR3, the DNA is TGTGCCAGCAGTGAAGGGGGACTAGCCCCCTACGAGCAGTACTTC.

The chain joins TRBV5-4 to TRBJ2-2; 13 bases map to TRBD2. The CDR3 runs to 18 residues. V lost 4 bases, J lost 4 bases, and 10 bases stayed unmatched. CDR1 is SGHNT, CDR2 YYREEE, per germline (reference sequence). The DNA of the CDR3 is TGTGCCAGCAGCCGAATCGGACTAGCGGGAGTAGGCACCGGGGAGCTGTTTTTT. Encoded protein: CASSRIGLAGVGTGELFF. The complete variable domain, with remaining parts taken from reference TRBV5-4 and TRBJ2-2, reads ETGVTQSPTHLIKTRGQQVTLRCSSQSGHNTVSWYQQALGQGPQFIFQYYREEENGRGNFPPRFSGLQFPNYSSELNVNALELDDSALYLCASSRIGLAGVGTGELFFGEGSRLTVL.

The V gene is TRBV2, the J gene TRBJ2-5, with 8 bases fitting TRBD1. Trimming took 6 bases from V and 5 from J; bases not matched to a gene: 11. Germline V gene lookup returns CDR1 SNHLY and CDR2 FYNNEI. This CDR3 has 15 residues. The CDR3 coding sequence is TGTGCCAGCAGCTATGATCCAGGGGGCTATGAGACCCAGTACTTC. Amino acid sequence: CASSYDPGGYETQYF.

The V gene is TRBV6-6, the J gene TRBJ1-2, with a tentative D call TRBD1 (6 bases). CDR3 length: 13 amino acids. CDR1 and CDR2 (germline): MNHNY, SVGAGI (reference sequence). Trimming left V 0 bases short and J 5 bases short, with 7 bases between. CDR3 bases: TGTGCCAGCAGTTACTCGACAGGATATGGCTACACCTTC. Its protein product is CASSYSTGYGYTF.

V gene TRBV6-1 combines with J gene TRBJ1-2; maybe TRBD1 (6 bases). Germline assignment: CDR1 MNHNS and CDR2 SASEGT. The length of the CDR3 is 14 residues. V was clipped by 1 base and J by 6 bases, with 12 bases between them. DNA of the CDR3: TGTGCCAGCAGTGAAGGGGGGCTAGGGGATGGCTACACCTTC. This translates into CASSEGGLGDGYTF.